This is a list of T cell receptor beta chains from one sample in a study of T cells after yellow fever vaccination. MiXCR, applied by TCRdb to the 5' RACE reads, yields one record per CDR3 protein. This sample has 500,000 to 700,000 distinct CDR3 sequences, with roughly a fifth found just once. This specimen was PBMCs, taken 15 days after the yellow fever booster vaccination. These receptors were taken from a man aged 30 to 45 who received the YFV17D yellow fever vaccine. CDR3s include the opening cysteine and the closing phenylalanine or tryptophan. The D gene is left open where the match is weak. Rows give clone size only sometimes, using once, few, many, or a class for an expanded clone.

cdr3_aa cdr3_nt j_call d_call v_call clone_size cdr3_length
CASSAGQGNTEAFF TGTGCCAGCAGCGCGGGACAGGGGAACACTGAAGCTTTCTTT TRBJ1-1 TRBD1 TRBV9 many 14
CATSRDEAGPSTDTQYF TGTGCCACCAGCAGAGATGAGGCAGGGCCTAGCACAGATACGCAGTATTTT TRBJ2-3 . TRBV15 few 17
CASSQDRVDEQYF TGCGCCAGCAGCCAAGACAGGGTCGACGAGCAGTACTTC TRBJ2-7 . TRBV4-3 . 13
CASSLDPRRQFF TGTGCCAGCAGTCTCGACCCGAGGAGGCAGTTCTTC TRBJ2-1 . TRBV28 . 12
CAWAGLAGAREQYF TGTGCCTGGGCGGGACTAGCGGGAGCACGCGAGCAGTACTTC TRBJ2-7 TRBD2 TRBV30 . 14
CASSLPGTGANVLTF TGTGCCAGCAGTTTGCCCGGGACTGGGGCCAACGTCCTGACTTTC TRBJ2-6 . TRBV28 few 15
CASSQGKGQRQYF TGCGCCAGCAGCCAAGGCAAGGGCCAGCGGCAGTACTTC TRBJ2-7 . TRBV4-3 . 13
CAVSKDTEQFF TGTGCCGTCTCAAAGGACACTGAGCAGTTCTTC TRBJ2-1 . TRBV10-3 . 11
CASRKNTGVPGELFF TGTGCCAGCAGGAAGAACACCGGGGTTCCCGGGGAGCTGTTTTTT TRBJ2-2 . TRBV12-3/TRBV12-4 few 15
CASSSSRVLETQYF TGTGCCAGCAGCTCTAGCCGGGTATTGGAGACCCAGTACTTC TRBJ2-5 . TRBV7-2 . 14
CASSHLTSLNTGELFF TGTGCCAGCAGCCACCTGACTAGCCTGAACACCGGGGAGCTGTTTTTT TRBJ2-2 TRBD2 TRBV16 . 16
CASSRGDEQFF TGCGCCAGCTCGAGAGGGGATGAGCAGTTCTTC TRBJ2-1 . TRBV5-1 many 11
CASSLLGSFAIQYF TGTGCCAGCAGCTTACTGGGGTCGTTTGCCATTCAGTACTTC TRBJ2-4 . TRBV11-1 . 14
CASSSGPIPYQETQYF TGTGCCAGTAGTTCTGGCCCAATACCGTACCAAGAGACCCAGTACTTC TRBJ2-5 . TRBV19 few 16
CASSPGLRGEQFF TGTGCTAGCAGCCCTGGTCTCCGGGGCGAGCAGTTCTTC TRBJ2-1 . TRBV7-7 . 13
CASSPNRGANYGYTF TGTGCCAGCAGCCCGAACCGGGGAGCTAACTATGGCTACACCTTC TRBJ1-2 . TRBV5-6 . 15
CASSVIGSSYNEQFF TGTGCCAGCAGCGTGATCGGGAGCTCCTACAATGAGCAGTTCTTC TRBJ2-1 . TRBV9 few 15
CASSFGGATDTQYF TGTGCCAGCAGCTTTGGCGGTGCCACAGATACGCAGTATTTT TRBJ2-3 . TRBV5-1 many 14
CASSTGERYNEQFF TGTGCCAGCAGCACCGGGGAACGCTACAATGAGCAGTTCTTC TRBJ2-1 . TRBV9 few 14
CASSRGAGSSYEQYF TGTGCCAGTAGTAGGGGGGCAGGGTCCTCCTACGAGCAGTACTTC TRBJ2-7 . TRBV19 . 15
CSVEPSGSLYEQFF TGCAGCGTTGAACCTAGCGGGAGTCTTTATGAGCAGTTCTTC TRBJ2-1 TRBD2 TRBV29-1 many 14
CSASPGAGASGLQFF TGCAGTGCTAGTCCCGGGGCGGGAGCCTCCGGTCTGCAGTTCTTC TRBJ2-1 TRBD2 TRBV20-1 few 15
CASSPAGKATEAFF TGTGCCAGCTCACCAGCAGGGAAGGCGACTGAAGCTTTCTTT TRBJ1-1 . TRBV18 few 14
CASSRTYSRPAFF TGTGCCAGCAGCCGTACCTATTCGAGGCCGGCTTTCTTT TRBJ1-1 . TRBV5-8 . 13
CASSLDPRGRERNGYTF TGTGCCAGCAGCTTAGATCCAAGGGGCAGGGAGAGAAATGGCTACACCTTC TRBJ1-2 . TRBV11-2 few 17
CAIMGTSGRPRTNTGELFF TGTGCCATCATGGGAACTAGCGGGAGGCCCCGTACGAACACCGGGGAGCTGTTTTTT TRBJ2-2 TRBD2 TRBV10-3 few 19
CASSLFGRGVQETQYF TGTGCCAGCAGCCTCTTCGGGCGTGGGGTTCAGGAGACCCAGTACTTC TRBJ2-5 . TRBV7-2 few 16
CASGRTSGPYEQYF TGTGCCAGCGGAAGGACTAGCGGACCCTACGAGCAGTACTTC TRBJ2-7 TRBD2 TRBV11-2 few 14
CASSLEPNEQFF TGTGCCAGCAGCTTGGAGCCGAATGAGCAGTTCTTC TRBJ2-1 . TRBV5-4 . 12
CSEGTPFNEQFF TGCAGCGAGGGGACTCCCTTCAATGAGCAGTTCTTC TRBJ2-1 . TRBV29-1 few 12
CASSLISGWEQYF TGTGCCAGCAGCTTAATATCTGGGTGGGAGCAGTACTTC TRBJ2-7 . TRBV7-9 few 13